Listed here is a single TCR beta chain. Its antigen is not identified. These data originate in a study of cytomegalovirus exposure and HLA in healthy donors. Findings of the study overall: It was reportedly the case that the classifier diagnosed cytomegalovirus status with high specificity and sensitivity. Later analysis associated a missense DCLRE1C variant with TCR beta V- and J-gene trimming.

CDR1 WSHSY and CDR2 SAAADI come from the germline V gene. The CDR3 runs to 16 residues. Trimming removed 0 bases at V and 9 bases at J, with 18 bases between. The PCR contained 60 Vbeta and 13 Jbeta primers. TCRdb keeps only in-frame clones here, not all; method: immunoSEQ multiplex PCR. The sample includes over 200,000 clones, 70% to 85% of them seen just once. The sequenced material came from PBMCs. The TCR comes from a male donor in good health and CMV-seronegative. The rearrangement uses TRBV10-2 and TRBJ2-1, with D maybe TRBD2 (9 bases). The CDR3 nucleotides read TGCGCCAGCAGTGAGTCGGCGCTAGCGGGACAGGTTGAGCAGTTCTTC. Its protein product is CASSESALAGQVEQFF.